This is a list of T cell receptor beta chains from one sample in a study of T cell responses to AZD1222 COVID-19 vaccine. This table comes from immunoSEQ multiplex PCR, and its TCRdb copy is limited to in-frame clones, with some not included. The table lists about 140,000 clones, 80% to 95% of them singletons. The sequences come from peripheral blood, collected on day 0 of AZD1222 vaccination. The receptors originated from an adult in good health. CDR3s include the opening cysteine and the closing phenylalanine or tryptophan. The order of the fields is D gene, clone size, V gene, J gene, CDR3 DNA, CDR3 protein. D genes are given only for firm matches. Where a row states a size, it is once, few, many or the class of an expanded clone; other rows omit it.

d_gene: -; abundance: -; v_gene: TRBV19; j_gene: TRBJ1-5; CDR3nt: TGTGCCAGTAGCACATCAGGGGATGGAAATCAGCCCCAGCATTTT; CDR3aa: CASSTSGDGNQPQHF
d_gene: TRBD2; abundance: -; v_gene: TRBV19; j_gene: TRBJ2-3; CDR3nt: TGTGCCAGTATCCCGAGCGGGGCCCATACCACCAGCACAGATACGCAGTATTTT; CDR3aa: CASIPSGAHTTSTDTQYF
d_gene: TRBD1; abundance: few; v_gene: TRBV6-4; j_gene: TRBJ1-5; CDR3nt: TGTGCCAGCAGCACAGAGACAGGGATTCAGCCCCAGCATTTT; CDR3aa: CASSTETGIQPQHF
d_gene: TRBD1; abundance: once; v_gene: TRBV23-1; j_gene: TRBJ1-2; CDR3nt: TGCGCCAGCAGTTCCCGTGACAGGGAAGGTGGCTACACCTTC; CDR3aa: CASSSRDREGGYTF
d_gene: -; abundance: -; v_gene: TRBV6-2/TRBV6-3; j_gene: TRBJ1-4; CDR3nt: TGTGCCAGCAGTTACACGAGGAATAATGAAAAACTGTTTTTT; CDR3aa: CASSYTRNNEKLFF
d_gene: -; abundance: -; v_gene: TRBV19; j_gene: TRBJ1-1; CDR3nt: TGTGCCAGTAGTATTTTAATTAAAGGGAAATCAGGGACTGAAGCTTTCTTT; CDR3aa: CASSILIKGKSGTEAFF
d_gene: -; abundance: -; v_gene: TRBV29-1; j_gene: TRBJ2-5; CDR3nt: TGCAGCCCCGACAAGCCCGTCGGCAGGGCACGTTTGGAGACCCAGTACTTC; CDR3aa: CSPDKPVGRARLETQYF
d_gene: TRBD2; abundance: -; v_gene: TRBV11-2; j_gene: TRBJ2-5; CDR3nt: TGTGCCAGCAGCCCTAGCGGACCTAGGGAGGAGACCCAGTACTTC; CDR3aa: CASSPSGPREETQYF
d_gene: TRBD1; abundance: -; v_gene: TRBV6-4; j_gene: TRBJ1-2; CDR3nt: TGTGCCAGCAGTACCGGGACAGGGGGCACCGGCTACACCTTC; CDR3aa: CASSTGTGGTGYTF
d_gene: -; abundance: -; v_gene: TRBV7-9; j_gene: TRBJ1-1; CDR3nt: TGTGCCCTGGGGGCGGACAACACTGAAGCTTTCTTT; CDR3aa: CALGADNTEAFF
d_gene: -; abundance: -; v_gene: TRBV14; j_gene: TRBJ2-7; CDR3nt: TGTGCCAGCAGCCAAGGATATGAAACCGGGCCCAAGTCCTACGAGCAGTACTTC; CDR3aa: CASSQGYETGPKSYEQYF
d_gene: -; abundance: few; v_gene: TRBV20-1; j_gene: TRBJ2-1; CDR3nt: TGCAGTGCTAGCTCCTACAATGAGCAGTTCTTC; CDR3aa: CSASSYNEQFF
d_gene: TRBD1; abundance: -; v_gene: TRBV10-1; j_gene: TRBJ1-2; CDR3nt: TGCGCCAGCAGTGACCCCGGGACAGCTTTTTGGGGCTACACCTTC; CDR3aa: CASSDPGTAFWGYTF
d_gene: TRBD1; abundance: -; v_gene: TRBV27; j_gene: TRBJ2-1; CDR3nt: TGTGCCAGCTGGAGAGGGACAGGGTTGAGGGATGAGCAGTTCTTC; CDR3aa: CASWRGTGLRDEQFF
d_gene: TRBD2; abundance: -; v_gene: TRBV18; j_gene: TRBJ2-2; CDR3nt: TGTGCCAGCTCACCCGTAGCGGGAGTAGGCACCGGGGAGCTGTTTTTT; CDR3aa: CASSPVAGVGTGELFF
d_gene: -; abundance: -; v_gene: TRBV27; j_gene: TRBJ1-2; CDR3nt: TGTGCCAGCAGTTTATCAGGGCGGACCGGTGGCTACACCTTC; CDR3aa: CASSLSGRTGGYTF
d_gene: -; abundance: -; v_gene: TRBV7-2; j_gene: TRBJ1-3; CDR3nt: TGTGCCACCCGGAGCGGGGCTTCACTGGGAAACACCATATATTTT; CDR3aa: CATRSGASLGNTIYF
d_gene: -; abundance: -; v_gene: TRBV2; j_gene: TRBJ2-1; CDR3nt: TGTGCCAGCAGCGACTACCACAATGAGCAGTTCTTC; CDR3aa: CASSDYHNEQFF
d_gene: -; abundance: -; v_gene: TRBV5-1; j_gene: TRBJ1-1; CDR3nt: TGCGCCAGCAGCTTGGATCCAGGGAGGAGTACTGAAGCTTTCTTT; CDR3aa: CASSLDPGRSTEAFF
d_gene: -; abundance: -; v_gene: TRBV29-1; j_gene: TRBJ2-5; CDR3nt: TGCAGCGTTCACACAGGGAAAGAGACCCAGTACTTC; CDR3aa: CSVHTGKETQYF
d_gene: -; abundance: few; v_gene: TRBV28; j_gene: TRBJ2-7; CDR3nt: TGTGCCAGCAGTTTAAGGAGGGGCCCCATCGACGAGCAGTACTTC; CDR3aa: CASSLRRGPIDEQYF
d_gene: TRBD2; abundance: -; v_gene: TRBV11-3; j_gene: TRBJ2-5; CDR3nt: TGTGCCAGCAGCCCAGGGACTAGCGTACAAGAGACCCAGTACTTC; CDR3aa: CASSPGTSVQETQYF
d_gene: -; abundance: once; v_gene: TRBV2; j_gene: TRBJ1-2; CDR3nt: TGTGCCAGCAGAGGCGGGCGGCAGGGAACGCATGGCTACACCTTC; CDR3aa: CASRGGRQGTHGYTF
d_gene: -; abundance: -; v_gene: TRBV27; j_gene: TRBJ2-7; CDR3nt: TGTGCCAGCAGTTTATCGAAGGCGGCCGGCTCCTACGAGCAGTACTTC; CDR3aa: CASSLSKAAGSYEQYF
d_gene: TRBD2; abundance: -; v_gene: TRBV4-2; j_gene: TRBJ2-5; CDR3nt: TGTGCCAGCAGCCAAGATCAGGGGACTAGCAGTCAAGAGACCCAGTACTTC; CDR3aa: CASSQDQGTSSQETQYF
d_gene: TRBD1; abundance: -; v_gene: TRBV9; j_gene: TRBJ1-2; CDR3nt: TGTGCCAGCAGCGTAGCTAGGAGGGCAGGGGGCGACGGCTACACCTTC; CDR3aa: CASSVARRAGGDGYTF
d_gene: -; abundance: -; v_gene: TRBV11-2; j_gene: TRBJ2-1; CDR3nt: TGTGCCAGCAGCTTAGAGTTGGGGGGCGATGAGCAGTTCTTC; CDR3aa: CASSLELGGDEQFF
d_gene: TRBD2; abundance: -; v_gene: TRBV4-3; j_gene: TRBJ2-3; CDR3nt: TGCGCCAGCAGCCAAGTAGGAACGGGAGGTGTGACAGATACGCAGTATTTT; CDR3aa: CASSQVGTGGVTDTQYF
d_gene: -; abundance: -; v_gene: TRBV21-1; j_gene: TRBJ2-3; CDR3nt: TGTGCCAGCAGCAAGTTGTCGGCGTCTAGCACAGATACGCAGTATTTT; CDR3aa: CASSKLSASSTDTQYF
d_gene: -; abundance: -; v_gene: TRBV19; j_gene: TRBJ1-5; CDR3nt: TGTGCCAGTAGCGGAAATCAGCCCCAGCATTTT; CDR3aa: CASSGNQPQHF
d_gene: -; abundance: -; v_gene: TRBV7-9; j_gene: TRBJ1-3; CDR3nt: TGTGCCAGCAGCCACCGTTCGGGCTCTGGAAACACCATATATTTT; CDR3aa: CASSHRSGSGNTIYF
d_gene: TRBD1; abundance: -; v_gene: TRBV19; j_gene: TRBJ2-2; CDR3nt: TGTGCCAGTAATTCCGGGACAGCGAACACCGGGGAGCTGTTTTTT; CDR3aa: CASNSGTANTGELFF
d_gene: -; abundance: -; v_gene: TRBV19; j_gene: TRBJ2-1; CDR3nt: TGTGCCAGTAGTGCGTCTCTGACTGCGTACAATGAGCAGTTCTTC; CDR3aa: CASSASLTAYNEQFF
d_gene: -; abundance: -; v_gene: TRBV10-3; j_gene: TRBJ1-1; CDR3nt: TGTGCCGTTCCGGGATATGGCACTGAAGCTTTCTTT; CDR3aa: CAVPGYGTEAFF
d_gene: -; abundance: -; v_gene: TRBV18; j_gene: TRBJ1-1; CDR3nt: TGTGCCAGCTCACCGTTATACACTGAAGCTTTCTTT; CDR3aa: CASSPLYTEAFF
d_gene: -; abundance: -; v_gene: TRBV10-3; j_gene: TRBJ1-4; CDR3nt: TGTGCCATCAGTGAGCGGCAGCCATCTAATGAAAAACTGTTTTTT; CDR3aa: CAISERQPSNEKLFF
d_gene: -; abundance: -; v_gene: TRBV27; j_gene: TRBJ2-7; CDR3nt: TGTGCCAGCAGTCACAGCCCATACGAGCAGTACTTC; CDR3aa: CASSHSPYEQYF
d_gene: -; abundance: -; v_gene: TRBV6-1; j_gene: TRBJ1-1; CDR3nt: TGTGCCAGCAGTGAATGGGGGAGCGGGACTGAAGCTTTCTTT; CDR3aa: CASSEWGSGTEAFF
d_gene: -; abundance: -; v_gene: TRBV6-5; j_gene: TRBJ1-1; CDR3nt: TGTGCCAGCAGCTCCGGGACACGAGCTTTCTTT; CDR3aa: CASSSGTRAFF
d_gene: -; abundance: -; v_gene: TRBV7-2; j_gene: TRBJ1-1; CDR3nt: TGTGCCAGCAGCCTATTGATACTAGAGAACACTGAAGCTTTCTTT; CDR3aa: CASSLLILENTEAFF
d_gene: -; abundance: once; v_gene: TRBV7-6; j_gene: TRBJ2-2; CDR3nt: TGTGCCAGCAGCCGGGGGAGGGGGCGCGACACCGGGGAGCTGTTTTTT; CDR3aa: CASSRGRGRDTGELFF
d_gene: -; abundance: -; v_gene: TRBV3-1/TRBV3-2; j_gene: TRBJ2-7; CDR3nt: TGTGCCAGCAGCCAAGACCGACAGCAAGTAGGGGAGCAGTACTTC; CDR3aa: CASSQDRQQVGEQYF
d_gene: TRBD1; abundance: -; v_gene: TRBV4-2; j_gene: TRBJ1-5; CDR3nt: TGTGCCAGCAGCCAAGGGCTGACAGGGACCCAGGGGAATCAGCCCCAGCATTTT; CDR3aa: CASSQGLTGTQGNQPQHF
d_gene: TRBD1; abundance: -; v_gene: TRBV7-6; j_gene: TRBJ1-2; CDR3nt: TGTGCCAGCCGTCCTACAGGGGGCCTATACGGCTACACCTTC; CDR3aa: CASRPTGGLYGYTF
d_gene: TRBD2; abundance: -; v_gene: TRBV23-1; j_gene: TRBJ2-7; CDR3nt: TGCGCCAGCAATTACTCAACTAGCGGGAGCTACGAGCAGTACTTC; CDR3aa: CASNYSTSGSYEQYF
d_gene: TRBD1; abundance: -; v_gene: TRBV6-5; j_gene: TRBJ1-6; CDR3nt: TGTGCCAGCAGTTACCCCCGGACAGGGGTTAATTCACCCCTCCACTTT; CDR3aa: CASSYPRTGVNSPLHF
d_gene: -; abundance: once; v_gene: TRBV10-3; j_gene: TRBJ1-2; CDR3nt: TGTGCCATCAGTGAGTCGGACAGCTCTAATGGCTACACCTTC; CDR3aa: CAISESDSSNGYTF
d_gene: -; abundance: -; v_gene: TRBV29-1; j_gene: TRBJ1-1; CDR3nt: TGCAGCGTTGGATTTTCGGGGACCTCGGGCACTGAAGCTTTCTTT; CDR3aa: CSVGFSGTSGTEAFF
d_gene: -; abundance: -; v_gene: TRBV10-3; j_gene: TRBJ2-2; CDR3nt: TGTGCCATCACGTCGGGATGGGGGGAGCTGTTTTTT; CDR3aa: CAITSGWGELFF
d_gene: -; abundance: -; v_gene: TRBV18; j_gene: TRBJ2-7; CDR3nt: TGTGCCAGCTCACCCAGGACAGAAGTCTACGAGCAGTACTTC; CDR3aa: CASSPRTEVYEQYF
d_gene: TRBD2; abundance: -; v_gene: TRBV5-1; j_gene: TRBJ2-7; CDR3nt: TGCGCCAGCAGCAAGGAGACTAGCGGGAGGGCCACCTACGAGCAGTACTTC; CDR3aa: CASSKETSGRATYEQYF
d_gene: TRBD2; abundance: -; v_gene: TRBV4-1; j_gene: TRBJ2-2; CDR3nt: TGCGCCAGCAGCCACTCGACTAGCGGGAGGGCCGGCGGGGAGCTGTTTTTT; CDR3aa: CASSHSTSGRAGGELFF
d_gene: -; abundance: -; v_gene: TRBV5-6; j_gene: TRBJ1-1; CDR3nt: TGTGCCAGCAGCGAGGATGTGAACACTGAAGCTTTCTTT; CDR3aa: CASSEDVNTEAFF
d_gene: -; abundance: -; v_gene: TRBV20-1; j_gene: TRBJ2-7; CDR3nt: TGCAGTGCTAGGGACAGACTCGAGCAGTACTTC; CDR3aa: CSARDRLEQYF
d_gene: -; abundance: -; v_gene: TRBV7-8; j_gene: TRBJ2-2; CDR3nt: TGTGCCAGCAGCTTAACGGAGAACACCGGGGAGCTGTTTTTT; CDR3aa: CASSLTENTGELFF
d_gene: -; abundance: once; v_gene: TRBV24-1; j_gene: TRBJ1-6; CDR3nt: TGTGCCACCCTCAGGGTAACCTATAATTCACCCCTCCACTTT; CDR3aa: CATLRVTYNSPLHF
d_gene: -; abundance: -; v_gene: TRBV19; j_gene: TRBJ2-3; CDR3nt: TGTGCCAGCAACAACAGGGGCACAGATACGCAGTATTTT; CDR3aa: CASNNRGTDTQYF
d_gene: -; abundance: -; v_gene: TRBV6-5; j_gene: TRBJ2-3; CDR3nt: TGTGCCAGCAGTTACCCTACCGGCAGGGCGGCAGATACGCAGTATTTT; CDR3aa: CASSYPTGRAADTQYF
d_gene: -; abundance: few; v_gene: TRBV27; j_gene: TRBJ1-4; CDR3nt: TGTGCCAGCAGTTTTGAGGGAACCGGGGAGGAAAAACTGTTTTTT; CDR3aa: CASSFEGTGEEKLFF